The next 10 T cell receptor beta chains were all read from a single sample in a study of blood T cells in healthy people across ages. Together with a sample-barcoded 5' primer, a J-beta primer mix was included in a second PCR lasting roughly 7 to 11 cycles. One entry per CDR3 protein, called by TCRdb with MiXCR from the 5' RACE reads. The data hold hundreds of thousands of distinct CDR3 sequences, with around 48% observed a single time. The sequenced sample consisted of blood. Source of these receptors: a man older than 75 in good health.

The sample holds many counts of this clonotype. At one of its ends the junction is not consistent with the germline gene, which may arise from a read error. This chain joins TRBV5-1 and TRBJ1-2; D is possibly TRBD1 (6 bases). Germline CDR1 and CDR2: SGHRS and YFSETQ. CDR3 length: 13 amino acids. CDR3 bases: TGTGCCAGCAGCCTGACAGGAGATTATGGCTACACCTTC. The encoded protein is CASSLTGDYGYTF.

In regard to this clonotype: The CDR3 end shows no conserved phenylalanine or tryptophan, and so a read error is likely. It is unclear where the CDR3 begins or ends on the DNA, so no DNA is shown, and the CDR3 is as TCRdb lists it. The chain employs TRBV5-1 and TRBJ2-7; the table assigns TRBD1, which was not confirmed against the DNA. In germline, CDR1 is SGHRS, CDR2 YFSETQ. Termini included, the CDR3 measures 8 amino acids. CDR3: CASSLPGI.

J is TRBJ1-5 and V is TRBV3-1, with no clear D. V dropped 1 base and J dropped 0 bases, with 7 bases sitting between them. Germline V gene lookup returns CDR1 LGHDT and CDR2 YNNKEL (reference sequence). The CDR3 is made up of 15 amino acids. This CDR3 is CASSQGRLSNQPQHF. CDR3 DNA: TGTGCCAGCAGCCAAGGGCGCCTTAGCAATCAGCCCCAGCATTTT.

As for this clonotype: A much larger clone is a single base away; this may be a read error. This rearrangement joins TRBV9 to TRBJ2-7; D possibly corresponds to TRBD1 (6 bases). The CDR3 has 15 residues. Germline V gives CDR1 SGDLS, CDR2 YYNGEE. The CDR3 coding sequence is TGTGCCTGCAGCGTGGGGGACACCACCTTTTACGAGCAGTACTTC. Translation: CACSVGDTTFYEQYF.

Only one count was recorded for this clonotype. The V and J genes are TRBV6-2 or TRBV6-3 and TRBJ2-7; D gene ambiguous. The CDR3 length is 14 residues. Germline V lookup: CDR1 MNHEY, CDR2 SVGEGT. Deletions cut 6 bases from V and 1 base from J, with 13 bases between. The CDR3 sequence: CASRPSDRSYEQYF. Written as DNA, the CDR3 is TGTGCCAGCAGGCCATCCGACCGGTCCTACGAGCAGTACTTC.

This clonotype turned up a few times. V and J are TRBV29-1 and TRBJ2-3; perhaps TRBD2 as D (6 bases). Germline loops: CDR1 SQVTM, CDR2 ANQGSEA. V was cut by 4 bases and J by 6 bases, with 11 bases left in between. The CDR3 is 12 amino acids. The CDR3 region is CSVASSGDTQYF. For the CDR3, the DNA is TGCAGCGTTGCTTCCAGCGGGGATACGCAGTATTTT.

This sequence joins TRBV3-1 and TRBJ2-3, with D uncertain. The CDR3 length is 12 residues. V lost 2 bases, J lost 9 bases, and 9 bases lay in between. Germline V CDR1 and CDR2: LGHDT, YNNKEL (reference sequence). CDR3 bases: TGTGCCAGCAGCCAAATCGACTCGACGCAGTATTTT. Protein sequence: CASSQIDSTQYF.

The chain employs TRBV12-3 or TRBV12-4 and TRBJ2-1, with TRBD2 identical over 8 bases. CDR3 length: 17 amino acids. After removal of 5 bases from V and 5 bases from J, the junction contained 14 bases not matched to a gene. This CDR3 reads CASSPLPGGVRDNEQFF. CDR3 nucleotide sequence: TGTGCCAGCAGTCCACTCCCCGGGGGGGTGAGGGACAATGAGCAGTTCTTC.

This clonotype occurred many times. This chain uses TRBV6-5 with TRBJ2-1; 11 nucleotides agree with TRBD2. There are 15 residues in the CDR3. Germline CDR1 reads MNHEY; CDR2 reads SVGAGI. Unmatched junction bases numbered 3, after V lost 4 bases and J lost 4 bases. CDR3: CASSSGLAVYNEQFF. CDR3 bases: TGTGCCAGCAGTTCGGGACTAGCGGTGTACAATGAGCAGTTCTTC.

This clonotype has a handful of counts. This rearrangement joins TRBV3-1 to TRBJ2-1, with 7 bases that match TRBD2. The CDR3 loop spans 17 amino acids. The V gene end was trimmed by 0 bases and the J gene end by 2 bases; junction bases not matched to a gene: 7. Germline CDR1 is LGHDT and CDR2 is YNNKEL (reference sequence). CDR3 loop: CASSQDFAGLAYNEQFF. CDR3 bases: TGTGCCAGCAGCCAAGATTTTGCAGGACTAGCCTACAATGAGCAGTTCTTC.